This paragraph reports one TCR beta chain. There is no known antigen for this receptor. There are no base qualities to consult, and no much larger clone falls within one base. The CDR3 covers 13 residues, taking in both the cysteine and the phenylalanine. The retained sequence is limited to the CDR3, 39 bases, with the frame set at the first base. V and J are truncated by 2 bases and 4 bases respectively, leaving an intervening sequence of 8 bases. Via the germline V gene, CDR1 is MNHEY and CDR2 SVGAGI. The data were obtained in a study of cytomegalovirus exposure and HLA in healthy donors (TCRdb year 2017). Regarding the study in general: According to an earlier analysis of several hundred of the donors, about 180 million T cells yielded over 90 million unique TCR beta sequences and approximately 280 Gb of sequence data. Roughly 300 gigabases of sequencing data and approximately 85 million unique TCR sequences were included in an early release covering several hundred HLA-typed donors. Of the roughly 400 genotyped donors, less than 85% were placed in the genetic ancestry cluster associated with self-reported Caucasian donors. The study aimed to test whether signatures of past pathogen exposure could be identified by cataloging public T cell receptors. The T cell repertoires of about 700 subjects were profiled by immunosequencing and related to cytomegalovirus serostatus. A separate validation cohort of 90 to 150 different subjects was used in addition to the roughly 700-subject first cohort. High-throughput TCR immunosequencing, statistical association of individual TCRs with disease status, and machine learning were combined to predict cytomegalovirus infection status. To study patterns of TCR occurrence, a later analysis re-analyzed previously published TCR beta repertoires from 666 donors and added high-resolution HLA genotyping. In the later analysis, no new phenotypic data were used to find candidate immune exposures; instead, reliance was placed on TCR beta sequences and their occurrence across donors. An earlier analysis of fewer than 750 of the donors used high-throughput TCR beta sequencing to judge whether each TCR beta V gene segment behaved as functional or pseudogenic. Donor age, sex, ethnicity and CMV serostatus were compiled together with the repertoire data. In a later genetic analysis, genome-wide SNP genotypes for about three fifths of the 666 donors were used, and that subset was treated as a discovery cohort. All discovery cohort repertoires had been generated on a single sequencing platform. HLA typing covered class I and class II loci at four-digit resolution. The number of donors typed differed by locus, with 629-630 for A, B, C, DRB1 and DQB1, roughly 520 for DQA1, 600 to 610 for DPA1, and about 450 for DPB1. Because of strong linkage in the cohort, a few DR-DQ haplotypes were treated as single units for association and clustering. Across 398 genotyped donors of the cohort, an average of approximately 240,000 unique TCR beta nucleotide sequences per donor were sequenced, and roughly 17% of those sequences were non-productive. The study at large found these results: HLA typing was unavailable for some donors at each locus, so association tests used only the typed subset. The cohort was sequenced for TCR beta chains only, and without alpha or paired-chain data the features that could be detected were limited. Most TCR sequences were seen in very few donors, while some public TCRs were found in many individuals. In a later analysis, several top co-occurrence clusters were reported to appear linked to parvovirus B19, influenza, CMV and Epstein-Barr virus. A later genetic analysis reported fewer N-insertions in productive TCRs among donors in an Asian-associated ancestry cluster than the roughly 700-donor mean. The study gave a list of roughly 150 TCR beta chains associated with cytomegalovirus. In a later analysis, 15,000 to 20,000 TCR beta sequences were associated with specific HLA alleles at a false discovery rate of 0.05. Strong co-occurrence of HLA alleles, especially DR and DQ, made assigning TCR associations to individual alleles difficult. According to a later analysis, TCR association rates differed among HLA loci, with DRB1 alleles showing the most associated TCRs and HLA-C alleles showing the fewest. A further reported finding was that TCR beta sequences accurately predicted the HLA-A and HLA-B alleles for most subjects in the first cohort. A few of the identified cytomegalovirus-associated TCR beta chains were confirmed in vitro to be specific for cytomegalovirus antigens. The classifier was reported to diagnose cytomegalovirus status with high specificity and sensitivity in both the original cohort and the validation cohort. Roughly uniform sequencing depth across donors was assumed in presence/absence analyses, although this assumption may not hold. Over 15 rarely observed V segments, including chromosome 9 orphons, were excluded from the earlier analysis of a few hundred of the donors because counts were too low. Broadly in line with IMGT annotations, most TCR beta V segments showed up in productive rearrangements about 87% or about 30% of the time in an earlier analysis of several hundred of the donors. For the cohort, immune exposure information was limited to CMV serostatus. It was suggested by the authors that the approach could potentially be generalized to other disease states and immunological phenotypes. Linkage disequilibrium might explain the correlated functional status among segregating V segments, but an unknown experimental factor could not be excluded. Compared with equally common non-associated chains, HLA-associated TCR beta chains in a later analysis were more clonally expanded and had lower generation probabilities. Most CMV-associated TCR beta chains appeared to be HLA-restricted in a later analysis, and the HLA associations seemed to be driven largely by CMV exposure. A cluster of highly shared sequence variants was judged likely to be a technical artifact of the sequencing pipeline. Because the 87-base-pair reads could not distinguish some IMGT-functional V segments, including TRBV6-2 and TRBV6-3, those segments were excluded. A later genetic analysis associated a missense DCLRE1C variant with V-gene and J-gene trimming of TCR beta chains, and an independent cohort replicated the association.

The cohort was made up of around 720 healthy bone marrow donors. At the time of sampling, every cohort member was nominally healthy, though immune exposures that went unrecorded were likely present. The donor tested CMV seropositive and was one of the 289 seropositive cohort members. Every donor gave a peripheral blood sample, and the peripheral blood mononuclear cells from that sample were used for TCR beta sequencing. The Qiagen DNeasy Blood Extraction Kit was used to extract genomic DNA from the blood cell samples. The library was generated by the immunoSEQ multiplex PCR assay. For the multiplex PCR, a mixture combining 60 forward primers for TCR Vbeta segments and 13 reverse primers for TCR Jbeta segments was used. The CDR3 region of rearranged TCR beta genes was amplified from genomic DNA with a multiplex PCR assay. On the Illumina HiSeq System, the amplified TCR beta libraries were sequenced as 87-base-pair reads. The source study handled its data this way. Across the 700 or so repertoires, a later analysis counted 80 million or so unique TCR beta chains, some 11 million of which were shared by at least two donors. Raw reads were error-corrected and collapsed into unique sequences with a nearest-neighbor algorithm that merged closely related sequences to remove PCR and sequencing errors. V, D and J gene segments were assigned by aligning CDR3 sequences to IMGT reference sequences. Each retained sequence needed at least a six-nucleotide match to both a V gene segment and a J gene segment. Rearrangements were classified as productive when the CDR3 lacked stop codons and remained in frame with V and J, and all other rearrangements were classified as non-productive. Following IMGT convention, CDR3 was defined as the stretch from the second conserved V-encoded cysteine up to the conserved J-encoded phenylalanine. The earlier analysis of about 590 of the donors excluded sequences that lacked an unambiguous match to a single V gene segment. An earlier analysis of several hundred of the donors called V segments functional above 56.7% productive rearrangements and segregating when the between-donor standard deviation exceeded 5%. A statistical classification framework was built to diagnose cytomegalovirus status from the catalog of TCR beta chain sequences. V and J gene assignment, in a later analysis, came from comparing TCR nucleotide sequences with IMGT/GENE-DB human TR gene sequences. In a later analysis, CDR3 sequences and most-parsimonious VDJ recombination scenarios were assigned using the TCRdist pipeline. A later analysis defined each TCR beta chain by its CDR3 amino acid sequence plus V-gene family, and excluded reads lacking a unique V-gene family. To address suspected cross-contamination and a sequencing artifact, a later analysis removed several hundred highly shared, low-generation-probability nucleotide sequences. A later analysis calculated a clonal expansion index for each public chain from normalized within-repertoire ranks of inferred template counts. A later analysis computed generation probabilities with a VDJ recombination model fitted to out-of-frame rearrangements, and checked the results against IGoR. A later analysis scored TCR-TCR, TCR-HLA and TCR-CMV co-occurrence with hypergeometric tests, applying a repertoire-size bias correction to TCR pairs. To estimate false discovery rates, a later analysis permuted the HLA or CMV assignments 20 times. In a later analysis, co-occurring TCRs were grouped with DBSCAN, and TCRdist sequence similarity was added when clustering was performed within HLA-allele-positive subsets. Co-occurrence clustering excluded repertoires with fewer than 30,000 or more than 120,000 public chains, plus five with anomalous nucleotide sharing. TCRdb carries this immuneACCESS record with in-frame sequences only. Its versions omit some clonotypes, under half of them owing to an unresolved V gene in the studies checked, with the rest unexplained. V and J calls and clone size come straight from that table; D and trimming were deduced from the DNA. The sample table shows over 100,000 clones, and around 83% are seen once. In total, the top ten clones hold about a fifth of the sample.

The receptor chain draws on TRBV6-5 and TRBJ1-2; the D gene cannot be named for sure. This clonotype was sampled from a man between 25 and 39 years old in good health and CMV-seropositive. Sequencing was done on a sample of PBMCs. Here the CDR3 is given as CASSYIRSYGYTF. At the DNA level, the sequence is TGTGCCAGCAGTTACATACGGAGCTATGGCTACACCTTC.